Listed here are 18 T cell receptor beta chains from one sample, sequenced in a study of radiotherapy plus CTLA-4 blockade in lung cancer. Assay: immunoSEQ multiplex PCR; the TCRdb copy retains only in-frame clones and omits some. The sample has 75,000 to 100,000 clones, about 90% seen once. Sequenced material: peripheral blood, taken from a patient treated with radiotherapy plus ipilimumab. All receptors come from a human donor with non-small cell lung cancer that progressed on radiotherapy plus ipilimumab.

This clone has only one observation. CDR3 protein: CASSLAAGPSGANVLTF. The CDR3 region has the DNA TGTGCCAGCAGCTTGGCGGCGGGTCCCTCTGGGGCCAACGTCCTGACTTTC. The chain employs TRBV5-5 and TRBJ2-6; D is possibly TRBD2 (5 bases). Germline V CDR1 and CDR2: SGHKS, YYEKEE (reference sequence). The V end lost 0 bases, the J end lost 0 bases, and 10 bases lay between the germline ends. The CDR3 runs 17 residues.

The gene calls are TRBV15 and TRBJ2-1; D call uncertain. The CDR3 runs 13 residues. CDR1 and CDR2 from the germline V gene are LNHNV and YYDKDF (reference sequence). V was clipped by 1 base and J by 8 bases, with 9 bases between them. The CDR3 sequence is CATSRVPAYEQFF. The CDR3 nucleotides read TGTGCCACCAGCAGAGTCCCCGCCTATGAGCAGTTCTTC.

The genes are TRBV15 and TRBJ2-7, with a weak D call TRBD1 (6 bases). V lost 4 bases, J lost 7 bases, and 14 bases lay in between. CDR1 and CDR2 from the germline V gene are LNHNV and YYDKDF (reference sequence). The CDR3 runs 13 residues. The CDR3 here is CATSNAGRGEQYF. The CDR3 DNA follows: TGTGCCACCAGCAACGCGGGCAGGGGAGAGCAGTACTTC. Full variable domain (missing parts from reference TRBV15 and TRBJ2-7): DAMVIQNPRYQVTQFGKPVTLSCSQTLNHNVMYWYQQKSSQAPKLLFHYYDKDFNNEADTPDNFQSRRPNTSFCFLDIRSPGLGDTAMYLCATSNAGRGEQYFGPGTRLTVT.

This rearrangement joins TRBV6-5 to TRBJ2-1; 10 bases match TRBD2. Germline CDR1 MNHEY, CDR2 SVGAGI. Trimming at V came to 2 bases and at J to 7 bases, leaving 5 bases not matched to a gene. The CDR3 extends over 15 amino acids. CDR3 amino acids: CASSYKAGGLNEQFF. The CDR3 bases are TGTGCCAGCAGTTACAAAGCGGGAGGGCTAAATGAGCAGTTCTTC.

The J gene is TRBJ2-3, the V gene TRBV5-1, with unresolved D. Germline assignment: CDR1 SGHRS and CDR2 YFSETQ. Trimming left V 1 base short and J 3 bases short, with 6 bases between. This CDR3 comprises 13 residues. The DNA for the CDR3 is TGCGCCAGCAGCTTGTACAGTACAGATACGCAGTATTTT. Protein product: CASSLYSTDTQYF.

V is TRBV19 and J is TRBJ1-1; D uncertain. The CDR3 contains 14 residues. Trimming took off 2 bases at V and 2 bases at J, with 9 bases between the two ends. CDR1 and CDR2 (germline): LNHDA, SQIVND (reference sequence). This chain's CDR3 is CASSILGPNTEAFF. The CDR3 nucleotides are TGTGCCAGTAGTATACTGGGCCCTAACACTGAAGCTTTCTTT.

The chain employs TRBV5-1 and TRBJ1-1, with a possible D match to TRBD1 (6 bases). The CDR3 runs 14 residues. Trimming removed 0 bases from V and 8 bases from J, with 14 bases in between. The germline gives CDR1 SGHRS, CDR2 YFSETQ. CDR3 nucleotides: TGCGCCAGCAGCTTGGAAAGCAGGGGAGGCGAAGCTTTCTTT. Its protein is CASSLESRGGEAFF. Supplemented by reference TRBV5-1 and TRBJ1-1, the full variable domain reads KAGVTQTPRYLIKTRGQQVTLSCSPISGHRSVSWYQQTPGQGLQFLFEYFSETQRNKGNFPGRFSGRQFSNSRSEMNVSTLELGDSALYLCASSLESRGGEAFFGQGTRLTVV.

The chain links TRBV6-6 to TRBJ2-7; tentative D call: TRBD1 (5 bases). V gave up 6 bases and J gave up 5 bases, with 11 bases separating them. The CDR3 sequence is 12 residues long. Germline loops: CDR1 MNHNY, CDR2 SVGAGI (reference sequence). The CDR3 DNA reads TGTGCCAGCAGCCCCAGGGAACACGAGCAGTACTTC. Translated: CASSPREHEQYF.

This clone has only one observation. The chain is built from TRBV6-5 and TRBJ1-1; D unresolved. CDR1 is MNHEY and CDR2 is SVGAGI in the germline V gene. This CDR3 is 13 amino acids long. Trimming took off 7 bases at V and 3 bases at J, with 12 bases between the two ends. For the CDR3, the DNA is TGTGCCAGCACCGACCCTTGGGACACTGAAGCTTTCTTT. Its translation is CASTDPWDTEAFF.

V gene TRBV2 combines with J gene TRBJ1-2, with D unclear. The germline CDR1 and CDR2 sequences are SNHLY and FYNNEI. The germline V and J ends were trimmed by 0 bases and 2 bases, with 7 bases remaining between them. The CDR3 runs 14 residues. CDR3 nucleotide sequence: TGTGCCAGCAGTGAAGCGGTGAAGAACTATGGCTACACCTTC. It yields the protein CASSEAVKNYGYTF.

The chain has TRBV19 and TRBJ2-2, with D perhaps TRBD1 (6 bases). Germline values: CDR1 LNHDA, CDR2 SQIVND (reference sequence). Trimming took off 5 bases at V and 4 bases at J, with 8 bases between the two ends. The CDR3 consists of 13 residues. For the CDR3, the DNA is TGTGCCAGTAGTCAGGGGACCACCGGGGAGCTGTTTTTT. Protein: CASSQGTTGELFF.

This clone occurred once. The chain has TRBV5-1 and TRBJ1-2; 9 bases fit TRBD1. The CDR3 is 14 residues long. Trimming took 0 bases from V and 8 from J; bases not matched to a gene: 5. In germline, CDR1 is SGHRS, CDR2 YFSETQ. The CDR3 sequence is CASSLAGQGSGYTF. The CDR3, as DNA: TGCGCCAGCAGCTTGGCGGGACAGGGTAGCGGCTACACCTTC.

This chain connects TRBV7-8 to TRBJ2-7, with D perhaps TRBD2 (6 bases). The CDR3 length is 16 residues. Between the trimmed V and J ends, which lost 5 bases and 2 bases, there was a span of 19 bases. Per the germline V gene, CDR1 is SGHVS and CDR2 is FQNEAQ. In nucleotides, the CDR3 is TGTGCCAGCAGCCCCCTACCAGTGGGGGGTGCCTACGAGCAGTACTTC. It encodes CASSPLPVGGAYEQYF.

The V gene is TRBV18, the J gene TRBJ2-7; TRBD1 aligns across 10 bases. CDR1 KGHSH and CDR2 LQKENI come from the germline V gene. Unmatched junction bases numbered 4, after V lost 3 bases and J lost 2 bases. The CDR3 has 15 residues. DNA of the CDR3: TGTGCCAGCTCACCCGGACAGGGGGGAACCTACGAGCAGTACTTC. This encodes CASSPGQGGTYEQYF.

The sample holds one count of this clone. The genes are TRBV10-3 and TRBJ1-1; 9 bases are a match to TRBD1. The trim removed 6 bases at V and 8 bases at J, leaving 13 bases unmatched. Germline-derived CDR1 and CDR2 are ENHRY and SYGVKD. This CDR3 region has 15 residues. As DNA, the CDR3 is TGTGCCATCAGCTGGGGACAGGGAGAGAAGAAAGAAGCTTTCTTT. It encodes CAISWGQGEKKEAFF.

The CDR3 region is CASSSPRQGATEAFF. For the CDR3, the DNA is TGTGCCAGCAGTTCACCTCGACAGGGGGCGACTGAAGCTTTCTTT. This rearrangement joins TRBV27 to TRBJ1-1; 10 nucleotides align to TRBD1. The CDR3 has 15 amino acids. The V and J ends lost 4 bases and 5 bases, in that order; junction bases with no gene match: 7. Per the germline V gene, CDR1 is MNHEY and CDR2 is SMNVEV (reference sequence).

The chain joins TRBV6-5 to TRBJ1-1; no definite D call. This CDR3 is 14 amino acids long. The V end lost 0 bases, the J end lost 8 bases, and 13 bases lay between the germline ends. The germline CDR1 and CDR2 sequences are MNHEY and SVGAGI. Here the CDR3 DNA reads TGTGCCAGCAGTTACTCGGGCCCGAGGAGAGAAGCTTTCTTT. Translated, it gives CASSYSGPRREAFF.

The genes are TRBV15 and TRBJ2-3; 11 nucleotides align to TRBD1. The V gene's germline CDR1 is LNHNV and CDR2 YYDKDF (reference sequence). CDR3 length: 16 residues. V gave up 4 bases and J gave up 2 bases; unmatched junction bases: 5. The CDR3 here is CATSKTDRGLTDTQYF. The CDR3, as DNA: TGTGCCACCAGCAAAACGGACAGGGGGCTCACAGATACGCAGTATTTT.